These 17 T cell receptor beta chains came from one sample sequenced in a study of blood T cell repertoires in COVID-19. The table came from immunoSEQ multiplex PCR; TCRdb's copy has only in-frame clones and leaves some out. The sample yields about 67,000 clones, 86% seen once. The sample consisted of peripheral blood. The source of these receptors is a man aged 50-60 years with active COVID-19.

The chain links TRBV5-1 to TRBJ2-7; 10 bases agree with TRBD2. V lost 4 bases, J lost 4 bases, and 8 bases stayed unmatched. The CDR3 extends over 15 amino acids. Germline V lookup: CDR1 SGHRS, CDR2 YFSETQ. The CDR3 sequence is CASSLSGGKHYEQYF. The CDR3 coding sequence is TGCGCCAGCAGCCTTAGCGGGGGGAAACATTACGAGCAGTACTTC.

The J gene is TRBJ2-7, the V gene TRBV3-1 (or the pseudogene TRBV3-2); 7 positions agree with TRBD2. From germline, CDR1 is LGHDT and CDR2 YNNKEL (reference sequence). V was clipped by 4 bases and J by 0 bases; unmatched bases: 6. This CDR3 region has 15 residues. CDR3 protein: CASSPFGTTSYEQYF. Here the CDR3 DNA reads TGTGCCAGCAGCCCCTTCGGGACTACCTCCTACGAGCAGTACTTC.

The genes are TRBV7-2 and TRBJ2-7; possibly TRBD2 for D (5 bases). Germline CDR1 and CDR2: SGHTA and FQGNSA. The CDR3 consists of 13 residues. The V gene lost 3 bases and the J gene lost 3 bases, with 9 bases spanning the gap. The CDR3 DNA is TGTGCCAGCAGCTTGCGGGCCTACTACGAGCAGTACTTC. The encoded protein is CASSLRAYYEQYF. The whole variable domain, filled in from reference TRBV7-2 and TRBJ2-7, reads GAGVSQSPSNKVTEKGKDVELRCDPISGHTALYWYRQSLGQGLEFLIYFQGNSAPDKSGLPSDRFSAERTGGSVSTLTIQRTQQEDSAVYLCASSLRAYYEQYFGPGTRLTVT.

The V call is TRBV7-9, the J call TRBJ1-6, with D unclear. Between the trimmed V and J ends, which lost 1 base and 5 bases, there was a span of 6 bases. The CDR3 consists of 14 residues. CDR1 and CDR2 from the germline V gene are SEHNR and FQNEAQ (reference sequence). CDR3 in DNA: TGTGCCAGCAGCTTAGGCGGGGATAATTCACCCCTCCACTTT. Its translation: CASSLGGDNSPLHF.

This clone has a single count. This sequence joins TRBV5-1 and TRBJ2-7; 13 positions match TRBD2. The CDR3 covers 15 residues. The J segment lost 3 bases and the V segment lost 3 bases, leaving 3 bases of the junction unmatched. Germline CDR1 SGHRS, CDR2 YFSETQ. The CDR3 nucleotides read TGCGCCAGCAGCTGGGGGACTAGCGGGGACTACGAGCAGTACTTC. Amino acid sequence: CASSWGTSGDYEQYF.

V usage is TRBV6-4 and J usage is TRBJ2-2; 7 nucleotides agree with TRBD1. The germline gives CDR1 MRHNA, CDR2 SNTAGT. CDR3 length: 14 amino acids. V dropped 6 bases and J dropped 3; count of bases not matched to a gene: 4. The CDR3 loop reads CASRQGLDTGELFF. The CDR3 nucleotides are TGTGCCAGCAGACAGGGGTTAGACACCGGGGAGCTGTTTTTT.

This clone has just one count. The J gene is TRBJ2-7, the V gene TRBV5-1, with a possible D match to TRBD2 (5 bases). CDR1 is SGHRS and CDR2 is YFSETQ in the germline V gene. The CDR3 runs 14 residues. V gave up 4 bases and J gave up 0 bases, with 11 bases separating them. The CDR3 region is CASSSRGFSYEQYF. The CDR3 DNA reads TGCGCCAGCAGCAGTCGGGGATTCTCCTACGAGCAGTACTTC.

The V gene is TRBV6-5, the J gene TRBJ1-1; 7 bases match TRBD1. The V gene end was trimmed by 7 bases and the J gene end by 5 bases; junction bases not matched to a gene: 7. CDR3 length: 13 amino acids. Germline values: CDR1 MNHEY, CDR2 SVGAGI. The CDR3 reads CASTPDRATEAFF. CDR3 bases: TGTGCCAGCACCCCCGACAGGGCTACTGAAGCTTTCTTT.

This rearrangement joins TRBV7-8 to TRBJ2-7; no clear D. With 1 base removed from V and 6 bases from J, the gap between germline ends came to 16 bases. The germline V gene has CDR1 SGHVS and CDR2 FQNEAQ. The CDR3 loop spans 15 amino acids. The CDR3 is CASSLGGSLISEQYF. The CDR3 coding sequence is TGTGCCAGCAGCTTAGGAGGCAGCTTAATCAGCGAGCAGTACTTC.

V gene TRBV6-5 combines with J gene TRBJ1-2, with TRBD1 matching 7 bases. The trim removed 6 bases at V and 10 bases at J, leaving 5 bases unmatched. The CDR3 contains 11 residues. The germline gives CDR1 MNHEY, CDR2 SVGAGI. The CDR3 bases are TGTGCCAGCAGGGACAGGCCCGCCTACACCTTC. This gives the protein CASRDRPAYTF.

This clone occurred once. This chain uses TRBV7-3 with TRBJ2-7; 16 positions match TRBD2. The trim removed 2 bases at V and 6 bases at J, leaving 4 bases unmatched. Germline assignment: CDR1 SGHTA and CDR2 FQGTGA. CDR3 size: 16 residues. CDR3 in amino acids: CASSLEGLAGGSEQYF. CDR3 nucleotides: TGTGCCAGCAGCTTAGAGGGACTAGCGGGAGGGAGCGAGCAGTACTTC.

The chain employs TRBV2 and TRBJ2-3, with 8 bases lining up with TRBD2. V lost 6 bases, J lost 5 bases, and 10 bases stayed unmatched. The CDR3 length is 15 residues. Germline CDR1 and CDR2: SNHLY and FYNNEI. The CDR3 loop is CASSPPGGAKDTQYF. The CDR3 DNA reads TGTGCCAGCAGCCCACCCGGGGGGGCCAAAGATACGCAGTATTTT. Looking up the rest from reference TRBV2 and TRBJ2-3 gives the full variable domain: EPEVTQTPSHQVTQMGQEVILRCVPISNHLYFYWYRQILGQKVEFLVSFYNNEISEKSEIFDDQFSVERPDGSNFTLKIRSTKLEDSAMYFCASSPPGGAKDTQYFGPGTRLTVL.

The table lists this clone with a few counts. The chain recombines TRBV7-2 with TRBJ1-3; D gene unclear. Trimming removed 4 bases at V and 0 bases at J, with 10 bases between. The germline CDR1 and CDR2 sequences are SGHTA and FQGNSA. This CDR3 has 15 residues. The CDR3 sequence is CASSSGVHSGNTIYF. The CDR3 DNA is TGTGCCAGCAGCTCTGGAGTCCACTCTGGAAACACCATATATTTT.

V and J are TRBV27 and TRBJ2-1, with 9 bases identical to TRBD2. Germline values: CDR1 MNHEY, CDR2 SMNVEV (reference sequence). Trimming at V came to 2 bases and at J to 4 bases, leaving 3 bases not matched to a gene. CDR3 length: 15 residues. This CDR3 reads CASSLMTSGYNEQFF. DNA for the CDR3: TGTGCCAGCAGTTTAATGACTAGCGGTTACAATGAGCAGTTCTTC.

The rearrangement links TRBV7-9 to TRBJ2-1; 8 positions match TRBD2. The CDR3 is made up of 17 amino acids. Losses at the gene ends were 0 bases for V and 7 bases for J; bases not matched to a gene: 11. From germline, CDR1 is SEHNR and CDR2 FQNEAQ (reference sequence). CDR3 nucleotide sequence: TGTGCCAGCAGCTTAGCGTATACGGGAGGGGTGAGGAATGAGCAGTTCTTC. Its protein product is CASSLAYTGGVRNEQFF.

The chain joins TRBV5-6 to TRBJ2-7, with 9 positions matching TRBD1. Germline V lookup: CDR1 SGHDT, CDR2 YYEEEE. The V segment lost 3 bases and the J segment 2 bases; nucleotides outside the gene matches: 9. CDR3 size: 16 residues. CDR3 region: CASSSEGTGRPYEQYF. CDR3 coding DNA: TGTGCCAGCAGCTCGGAGGGGACAGGGAGGCCCTACGAGCAGTACTTC.

Here the CDR3 reads CASSRSSGTLLVGQYF. Written as DNA, the CDR3 is TGCGCCAGCAGCCGTTCCTCCGGGACACTGCTCGTCGGGCAGTACTTC. This chain joins TRBV4-1 and TRBJ2-7, with a possible D match to TRBD1 (6 bases). Trimming removed 4 bases from V and 9 bases from J, with 25 bases in between. Germline V gene data show CDR1 as MGHRA and CDR2 as YSYEKL. The CDR3 runs to 16 residues.